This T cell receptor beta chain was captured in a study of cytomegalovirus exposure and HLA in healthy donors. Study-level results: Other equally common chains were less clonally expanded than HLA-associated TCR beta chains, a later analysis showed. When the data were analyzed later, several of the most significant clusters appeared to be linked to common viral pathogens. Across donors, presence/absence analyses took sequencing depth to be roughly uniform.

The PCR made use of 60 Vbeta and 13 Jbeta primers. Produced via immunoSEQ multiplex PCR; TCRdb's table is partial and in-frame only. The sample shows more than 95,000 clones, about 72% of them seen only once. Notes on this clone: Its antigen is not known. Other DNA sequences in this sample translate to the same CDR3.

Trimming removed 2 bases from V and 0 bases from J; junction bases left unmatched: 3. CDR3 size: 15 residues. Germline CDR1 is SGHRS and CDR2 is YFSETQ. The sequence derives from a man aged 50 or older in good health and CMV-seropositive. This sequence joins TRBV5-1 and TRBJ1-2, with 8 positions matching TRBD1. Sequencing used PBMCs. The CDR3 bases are TGCGCCAGCAGCTTTGGACAGGGAGCTAACTATGGCTACACCTTC. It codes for CASSFGQGANYGYTF. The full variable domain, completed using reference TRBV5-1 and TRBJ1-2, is KAGVTQTPRYLIKTRGQQVTLSCSPISGHRSVSWYQQTPGQGLQFLFEYFSETQRNKGNFPGRFSGRQFSNSRSEMNVSTLELGDSALYLCASSFGQGANYGYTFGSGTRLTVV.